The present T cell receptor beta chain was sequenced within a study of blood T cell repertoires in COVID-19. Study-level information: The study drew acute and convalescent COVID-19 samples from the United States, Italy and Spain. From T cells, B-cell-depleted T cells, or PBMCs came the material, which was cDNA or gDNA.

The data were produced by immunoSEQ multiplex PCR, yet TCRdb's version contains in-frame clones alone and is incomplete. Here the sample spans some 220,000 clones, roughly 87% being singletons. Trimming pared 5 bases from V and 6 bases from J, leaving 8 bases between. This CDR3 has 12 residues. Germline V gives CDR1 MNHEY, CDR2 SVGEGT. Sequencing was done on a sample of peripheral blood. This TCR derives from a woman between 18 and 29 years old who had recovered from COVID-19. V is TRBV6-2 or TRBV6-3 and J is TRBJ1-5, with D maybe TRBD1 (5 bases). In nucleotides, the CDR3 is TGTGCCAGCAGTCCGGGGGGTCAGCCCCAGCATTTT. Amino acid sequence: CASSPGGQPQHF.